This TCR beta chain was obtained from a study of blood T cells in healthy people across ages. This clonotype has only a few counts. The CDR3 loop spans 14 amino acids. Deletions cut 0 bases from V and 3 bases from J, with 9 bases between. Germline values: CDR1 DFQATT, CDR2 SNEGSKA (reference sequence). At least 7 million PBMCs were isolated per sample. Total RNA amounts of at least 5.5 micrograms were extracted per sample. A second 7 to 11 cycle PCR used barcoded and J-beta primers. Template switching added a 12-random-nucleotide identifier to every cDNA molecule. One entry per CDR3 protein, called by TCRdb with MiXCR from the 5' RACE reads. The sample consists of around 710,000 distinct CDR3 sequences, roughly 43% of them appearing once.

The chain uses TRBV20-1 and TRBJ1-5, with D possibly matching TRBD1 (6 bases). The TCR comes from a woman aged 55-70 years in good health. Sequences were obtained from blood. The CDR3 DNA follows: TGCAGTGCTAGAGATCGGACAGACAATCAGCCCCAGCATTTT. This translates into CSARDRTDNQPQHF.